This T cell receptor beta chain came from a study of T cell responses to AZD1222 COVID-19 vaccine. The V and J ends lost 2 bases and 4 bases respectively, with 11 bases between them. Germline V gene lookup returns CDR1 KGHDR and CDR2 SFDVKD. The CDR3 has 15 amino acids. Here immunoSEQ multiplex PCR was the method, and the copy in TCRdb shows in-frame clones only, minus some. Of some 200,000 clones in the sample, roughly 92% were seen once. The sample consisted of peripheral blood, taken on day 0 of AZD1222 vaccination. This receptor was obtained from an adult in good health. The chain joins TRBV24-1 to TRBJ1-5, with D possibly being TRBD1 (6 bases). The CDR3 loop reads CATSDWGPENQPQHF. Written as DNA, the CDR3 is TGTGCCACCAGTGATTGGGGGCCCGAAAATCAGCCCCAGCATTTT.